The rows below give T cell receptor beta chains drawn from one sample of a study of blood T cell repertoires in COVID-19. Here immunoSEQ multiplex PCR was the method, and the copy in TCRdb shows in-frame clones only, minus some. The sample has 110,000 or so clones, approximately 89% seen once. Sample: peripheral blood. The receptors originated from a woman in her sixties or seventies with COVID-19, enrolled during active disease. CDR3s leave out the opening cysteine and the closing phenylalanine or tryptophan.

TRBJ1-6 TRBV5-1 ASSLVTASSSYNSPLH
TRBJ2-1 TRBV29-1 SAETSGGVLSEQF
TRBJ1-2 TRBV3-1/TRBV3-2 ASSQNRGDGYT
TRBJ2-5 TRBV10-3 AIRGLAGGQETQY
TRBJ1-1 TRBV7-8 ASSLVPGWTEAF
TRBJ1-1 TRBV6-6 ASSPQGGTEAF
TRBJ1-1 TRBV12-3/TRBV12-4 ASSFEEAF
TRBJ2-2 TRBV19 ASSIDPQGWTGELF
TRBJ1-6 TRBV10-1 ASSDSGEMNSPLH
TRBJ2-7 TRBV6-6 ASSRKEYEQY
TRBJ1-3 TRBV10-3 AISSPSDSGNTIY
TRBJ2-3 TRBV5-1 ASSPPLAGGTDTQY
TRBJ1-1 TRBV7-8 ASSLVRGATEAF
TRBJ1-2 TRBV27 ASSTTGRGDYGYT
TRBJ2-7 TRBV4-2 ASSQDEGTYPRPSYEQY
TRBJ1-2 TRBV5-1 ASSLIGDSLYGYT